This T cell receptor (beta chain) was retrieved from a study of blood T cells in healthy people across ages. Study as a whole: Template switching picked up about one barcoded beta molecule for each two T cells.

Study conclusions and caveats: The lack of PBMC sorting stopped any conclusive naive versus antigen-experienced comparison.

Total RNA, at least 5.5 micrograms per sample, was extracted from PBMCs. A word on this clonotype: The target antigen is unknown.

Together with a sample-barcoded 5' primer, a J-beta primer mix was included in a second PCR lasting roughly 6 to 12 cycles. TCRdb fed the 5' RACE reads into MiXCR, producing one record per CDR3 protein. This sample has about 290,000 distinct CDR3 sequences; 25% to 30% occur once, and the top ten carry around 30%. From germline, CDR1 is MDHEN and CDR2 SYDVKM. The CDR3 is 14 amino acids. V was pared by 6 bases and J by 0 bases, with 10 bases between. The genes are TRBV28 and TRBJ2-3; the D gene is possibly TRBD2 (5 bases). Sequencing was done on a sample of blood. The receptor's source is a woman in her 70s in good health. The CDR3: CASRRRSSTDTQYF. For the CDR3, the DNA is TGTGCCAGCAGGCGGAGGTCGAGCACAGATACGCAGTATTTT. Variable domain in full (rest from reference TRBV28 and TRBJ2-3): DVKVTQSSRYLVKRTGEKVFLECVQDMDHENMFWYRQDPGLGLRLIYFSYDVKMKEKGDIPEGYSVSREKKERFSLILESASTNQTSMYLCASRRRSSTDTQYFGPGTRLTVL.